This section outlines one T cell receptor beta chain sequence together with its context. Its antigen is as yet unknown. The CDR3 runs 16 residues. Looked up from germline, CDR1 is SGDLS and CDR2 is YYNGEE. Trimming pared 4 bases from V and 1 base from J, leaving 15 bases between. This sample is part of a study of T cell responses to AZD1222 COVID-19 vaccine. General study results and limits: There were vaccine-associated CD4 TCRs across spike, dominant at 160-218 and 743-854.

Sequencing was performed with immunoSEQ multiplex PCR; in TCRdb, only in-frame clones are kept and a portion is missing. The repertoire holds more than 150,000 clones, with over 80% as singletons. The receptor was derived from an adult in good health. V is TRBV9 and J is TRBJ1-3; D is undetermined. The specimen was peripheral blood, collected on day 0 of AZD1222 vaccination. CDR3 in amino acids: CASSPSSGPSGNTIYF. CDR3 DNA sequence: TGTGCCAGCAGCCCTAGTAGTGGCCCATCTGGAAACACCATATATTTT.